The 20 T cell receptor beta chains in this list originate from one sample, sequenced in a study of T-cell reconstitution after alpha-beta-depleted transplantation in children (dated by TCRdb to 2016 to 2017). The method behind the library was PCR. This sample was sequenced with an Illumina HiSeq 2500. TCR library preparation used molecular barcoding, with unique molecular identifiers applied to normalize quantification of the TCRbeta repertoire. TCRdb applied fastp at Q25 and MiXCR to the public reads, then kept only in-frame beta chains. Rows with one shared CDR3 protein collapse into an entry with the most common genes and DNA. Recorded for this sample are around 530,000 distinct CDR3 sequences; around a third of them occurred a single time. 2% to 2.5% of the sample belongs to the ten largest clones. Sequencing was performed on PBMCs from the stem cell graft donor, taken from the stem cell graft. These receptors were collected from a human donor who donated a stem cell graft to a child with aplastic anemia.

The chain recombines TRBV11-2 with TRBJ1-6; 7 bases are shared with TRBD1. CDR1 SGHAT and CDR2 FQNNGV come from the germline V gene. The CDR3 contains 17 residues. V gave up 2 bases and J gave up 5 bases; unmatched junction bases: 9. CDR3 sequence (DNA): TGTGCCAGCAGCTTATGGGTCGGGGACAGACATAATTCACCCCTCCACTTT. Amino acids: CASSLWVGDRHNSPLHF.

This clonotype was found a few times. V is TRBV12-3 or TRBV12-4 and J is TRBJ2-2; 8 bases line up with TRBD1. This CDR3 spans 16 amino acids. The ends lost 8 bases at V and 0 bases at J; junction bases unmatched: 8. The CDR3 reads CASGPQGAANTGELFF. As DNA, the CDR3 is TGTGCCAGCGGTCCTCAGGGGGCCGCGAACACCGGGGAGCTGTTTTTT.

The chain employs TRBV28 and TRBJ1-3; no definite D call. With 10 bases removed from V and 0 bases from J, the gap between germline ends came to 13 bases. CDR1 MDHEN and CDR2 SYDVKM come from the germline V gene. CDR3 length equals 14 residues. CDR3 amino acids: CATGRRLSGNTIYF. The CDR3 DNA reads TGTGCCACCGGGAGGAGGCTCTCTGGAAACACCATATATTTT.

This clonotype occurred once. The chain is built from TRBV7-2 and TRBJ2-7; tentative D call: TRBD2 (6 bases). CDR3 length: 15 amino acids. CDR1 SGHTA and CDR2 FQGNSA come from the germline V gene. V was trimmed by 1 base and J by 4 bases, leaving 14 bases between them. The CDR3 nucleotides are TGTGCCAGCAGCTTAGAAGGGGCCGGGGGTTACGAGCAGTACTTC. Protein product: CASSLEGAGGYEQYF.

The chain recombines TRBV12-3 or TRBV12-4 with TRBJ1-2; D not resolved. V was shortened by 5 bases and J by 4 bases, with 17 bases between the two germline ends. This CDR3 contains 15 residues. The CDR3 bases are TGTGCCAGCAGTCCTAGCCTCGGGCAGAGCTATGGCTACACCTTC. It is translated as CASSPSLGQSYGYTF.

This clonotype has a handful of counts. Here the CDR3 reads CASSLLSRGLYEQYF. As DNA, the CDR3 is TGTGCCAGCAGTTTATTGTCCAGGGGGCTGTACGAGCAGTACTTC. The V gene is TRBV28, the J gene TRBJ2-7; 8 nucleotides match TRBD1. Trimming at V came to 1 base and at J to 4 bases, leaving 6 bases not matched to a gene. The length of the CDR3 is 15 residues. In germline, CDR1 is MDHEN, CDR2 SYDVKM.

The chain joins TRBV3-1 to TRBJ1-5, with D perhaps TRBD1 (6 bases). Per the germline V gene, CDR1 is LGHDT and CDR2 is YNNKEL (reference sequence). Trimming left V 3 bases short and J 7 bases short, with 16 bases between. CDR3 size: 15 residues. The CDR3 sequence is CASSQSGAVGQPQHF. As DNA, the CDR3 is TGTGCCAGCAGCCAGTCGGGGGCAGTGGGACAGCCCCAGCATTTT.

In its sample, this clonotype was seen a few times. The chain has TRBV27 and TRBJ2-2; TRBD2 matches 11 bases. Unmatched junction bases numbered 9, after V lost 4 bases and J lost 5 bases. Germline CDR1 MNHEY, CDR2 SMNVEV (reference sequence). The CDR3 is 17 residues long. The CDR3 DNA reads TGTGCCAGCAGTTCCCCCTTACTAGCGGGAGAGACCGGGGAGCTGTTTTTT. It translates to CASSSPLLAGETGELFF.

The CDR3 region is CASSFSGGVAEAFF. The CDR3 nucleotides read TGTGCCAGCAGCTTCTCAGGGGGCGTCGCTGAAGCTTTCTTT. V and J are TRBV7-2 and TRBJ1-1; 8 bases map to TRBD1. CDR3 length: 14 residues. CDR1 SGHTA and CDR2 FQGNSA come from the germline V gene. V was clipped by 3 bases and J by 6 bases; unmatched bases: 6.

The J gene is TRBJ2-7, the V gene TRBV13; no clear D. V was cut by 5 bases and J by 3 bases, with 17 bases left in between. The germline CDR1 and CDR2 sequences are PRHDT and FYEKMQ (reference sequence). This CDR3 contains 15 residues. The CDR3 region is CASSPAPGEGYEQYF. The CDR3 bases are TGTGCCAGCAGCCCCGCCCCAGGTGAAGGCTACGAGCAGTACTTC.

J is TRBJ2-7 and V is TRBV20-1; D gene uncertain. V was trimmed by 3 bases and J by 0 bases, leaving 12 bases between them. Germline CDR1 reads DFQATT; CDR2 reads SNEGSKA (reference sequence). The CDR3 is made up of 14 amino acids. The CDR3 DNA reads TGCAGTGCTAGGTTCACATGGAACTCCTACGAGCAGTACTTC. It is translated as CSARFTWNSYEQYF.

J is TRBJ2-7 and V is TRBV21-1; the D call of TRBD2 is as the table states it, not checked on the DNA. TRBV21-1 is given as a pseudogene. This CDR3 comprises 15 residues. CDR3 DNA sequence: TGTGCCAGCAGCAAACGGCAGGGTATCCCCTACGAGCAGTACTTC. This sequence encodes CASSKRQGIPYEQYF.

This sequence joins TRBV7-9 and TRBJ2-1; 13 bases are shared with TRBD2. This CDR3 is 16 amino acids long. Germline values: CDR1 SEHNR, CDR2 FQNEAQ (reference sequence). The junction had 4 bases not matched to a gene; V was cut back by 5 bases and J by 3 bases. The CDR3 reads CASSQGLAGNYNEQFF. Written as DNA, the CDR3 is TGTGCCAGCAGCCAGGGACTAGCGGGAAACTACAATGAGCAGTTCTTC.

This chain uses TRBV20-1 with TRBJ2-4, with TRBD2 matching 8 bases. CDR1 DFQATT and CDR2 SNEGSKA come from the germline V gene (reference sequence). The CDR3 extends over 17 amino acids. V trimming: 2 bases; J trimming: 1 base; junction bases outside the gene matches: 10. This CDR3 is CSARPQKTSVAKNIQYF. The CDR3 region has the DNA TGCAGTGCTAGACCGCAAAAGACTAGCGTTGCCAAAAACATTCAGTACTTC.

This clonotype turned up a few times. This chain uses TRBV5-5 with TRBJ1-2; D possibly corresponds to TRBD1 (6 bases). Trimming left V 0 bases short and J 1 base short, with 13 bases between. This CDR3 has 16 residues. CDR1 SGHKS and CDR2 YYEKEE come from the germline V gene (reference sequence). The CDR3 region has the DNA TGTGCCAGCAGCTTGGGGGGGCAGGTCGATAACTATGGCTACACCTTC. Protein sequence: CASSLGGQVDNYGYTF.

In DNA form, the CDR3 reads TGTGCCAGCACCCGCCGGCAAGACGAAGAGACCCAGTACTTC. It specifies CASTRRQDEETQYF. The chain has TRBV5-4 and TRBJ2-5, with D hard to call. V was cut by 6 bases and J by 3 bases, with 15 bases left in between. CDR1 and CDR2 (germline): SGHNT, YYREEE (reference sequence). The CDR3 runs 14 residues.

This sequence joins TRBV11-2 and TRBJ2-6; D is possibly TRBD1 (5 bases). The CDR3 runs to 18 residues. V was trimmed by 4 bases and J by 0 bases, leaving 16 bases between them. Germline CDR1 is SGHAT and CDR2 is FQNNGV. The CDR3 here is CASSSSLDKSSGANVLTF. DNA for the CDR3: TGTGCCAGCAGCTCATCTTTGGACAAAAGCTCTGGGGCCAACGTCCTGACTTTC.

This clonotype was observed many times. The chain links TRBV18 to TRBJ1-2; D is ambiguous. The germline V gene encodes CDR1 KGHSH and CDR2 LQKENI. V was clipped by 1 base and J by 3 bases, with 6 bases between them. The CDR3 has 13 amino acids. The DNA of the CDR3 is TGTGCCAGCTCACCACGGCAGGACTATGGCTACACCTTC. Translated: CASSPRQDYGYTF.

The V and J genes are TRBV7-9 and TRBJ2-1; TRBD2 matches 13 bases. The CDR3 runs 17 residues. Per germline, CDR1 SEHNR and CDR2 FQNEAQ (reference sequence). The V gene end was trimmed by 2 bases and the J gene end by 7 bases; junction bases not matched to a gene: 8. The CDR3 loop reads CASSLPTGLAGENEQFF. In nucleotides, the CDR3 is TGTGCCAGCAGCTTACCAACTGGACTAGCGGGAGAGAATGAGCAGTTCTTC.

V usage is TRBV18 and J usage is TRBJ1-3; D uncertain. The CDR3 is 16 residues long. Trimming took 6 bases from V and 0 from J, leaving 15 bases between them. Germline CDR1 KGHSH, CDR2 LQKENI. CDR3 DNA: TGTGCCAGCTCCCAAGGACTGAGGAGCTCTGGAAACACCATATATTTT. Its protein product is CASSQGLRSSGNTIYF.